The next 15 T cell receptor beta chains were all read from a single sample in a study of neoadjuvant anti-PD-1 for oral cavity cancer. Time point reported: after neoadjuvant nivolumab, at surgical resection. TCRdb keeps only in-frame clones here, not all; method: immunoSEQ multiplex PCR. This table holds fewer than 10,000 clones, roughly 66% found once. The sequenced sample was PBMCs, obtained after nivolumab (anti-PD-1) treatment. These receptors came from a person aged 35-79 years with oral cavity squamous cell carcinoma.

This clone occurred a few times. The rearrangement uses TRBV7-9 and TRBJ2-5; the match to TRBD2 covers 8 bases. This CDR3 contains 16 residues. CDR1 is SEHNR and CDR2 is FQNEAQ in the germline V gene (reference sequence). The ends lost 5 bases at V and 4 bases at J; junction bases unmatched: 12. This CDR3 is CASSQLSGGLGETQYF. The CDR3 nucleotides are TGTGCCAGCAGCCAGCTAAGCGGGGGTCTGGGAGAGACCCAGTACTTC.

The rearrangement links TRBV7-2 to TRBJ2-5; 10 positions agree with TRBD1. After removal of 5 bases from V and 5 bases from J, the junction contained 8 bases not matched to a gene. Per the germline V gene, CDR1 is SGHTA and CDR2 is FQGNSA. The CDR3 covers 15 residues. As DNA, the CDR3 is TGTGCCAGCAGCCCACCCGGGACAGGGGCTGAGACCCAGTACTTC. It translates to CASSPPGTGAETQYF.

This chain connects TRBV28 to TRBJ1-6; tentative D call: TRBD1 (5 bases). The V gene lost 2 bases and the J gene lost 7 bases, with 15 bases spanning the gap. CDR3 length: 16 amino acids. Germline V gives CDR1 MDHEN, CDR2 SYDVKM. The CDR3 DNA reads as TGTGCCAGCAGTTTACCCGGGGACGGGAGCAATTCACCCCTCCACTTT. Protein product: CASSLPGDGSNSPLHF.

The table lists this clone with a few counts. The CDR3 region is CASSQDHVVYGYTF. CDR3 DNA: TGTGCCAGCAGCCAAGATCATGTAGTCTATGGCTACACCTTC. The chain employs TRBV4-2 and TRBJ1-2, with unresolved D. CDR3 size: 14 residues. Germline CDR1 and CDR2: LGHNA and YNFKEQ. The V end lost 0 bases, the J end lost 4 bases, and 9 bases lay between the germline ends.

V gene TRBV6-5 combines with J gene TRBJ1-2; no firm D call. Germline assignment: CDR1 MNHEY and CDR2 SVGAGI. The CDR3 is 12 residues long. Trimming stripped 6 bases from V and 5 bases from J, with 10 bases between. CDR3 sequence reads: CASSPDRYGYTF. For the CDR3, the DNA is TGTGCCAGCAGCCCGGATAGGTATGGCTACACCTTC.

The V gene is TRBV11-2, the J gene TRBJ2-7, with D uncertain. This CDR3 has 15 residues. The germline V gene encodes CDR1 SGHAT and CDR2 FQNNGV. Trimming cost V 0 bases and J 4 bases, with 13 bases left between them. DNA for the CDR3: TGTGCCAGCAGCTTAGACCCCCCCGGTGGGTACGAGCAGTACTTC. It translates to CASSLDPPGGYEQYF.

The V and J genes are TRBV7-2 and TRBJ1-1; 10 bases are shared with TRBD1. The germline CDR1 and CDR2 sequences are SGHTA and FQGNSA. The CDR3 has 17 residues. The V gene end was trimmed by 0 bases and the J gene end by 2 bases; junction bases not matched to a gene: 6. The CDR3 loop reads CASSLAGTGALNTEAFF. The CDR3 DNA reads TGTGCCAGCAGCTTAGCGGGGACAGGGGCACTCAACACTGAAGCTTTCTTT.

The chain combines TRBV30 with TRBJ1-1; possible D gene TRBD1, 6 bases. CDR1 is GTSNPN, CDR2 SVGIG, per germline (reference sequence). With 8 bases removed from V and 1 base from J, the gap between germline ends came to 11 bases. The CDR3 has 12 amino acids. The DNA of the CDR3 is TGTGCCCGGGGACAACAGAACACTGAAGCTTTCTTT. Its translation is CARGQQNTEAFF.

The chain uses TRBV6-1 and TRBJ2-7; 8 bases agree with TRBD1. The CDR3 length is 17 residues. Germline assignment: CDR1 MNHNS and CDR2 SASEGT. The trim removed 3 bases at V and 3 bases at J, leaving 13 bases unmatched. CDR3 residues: CASSDRTGLRKGYEQYF. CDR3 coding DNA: TGTGCCAGCAGTGATAGGACAGGGTTGCGGAAGGGCTACGAGCAGTACTTC.

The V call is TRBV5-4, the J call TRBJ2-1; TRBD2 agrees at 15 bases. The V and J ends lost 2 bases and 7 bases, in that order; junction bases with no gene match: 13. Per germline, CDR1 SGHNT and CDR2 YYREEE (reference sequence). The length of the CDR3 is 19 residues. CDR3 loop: CASSFGGLAGGSPLNEQFF. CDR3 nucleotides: TGTGCCAGCAGCTTTGGGGGACTAGCGGGAGGCTCCCCCCTGAATGAGCAGTTCTTC.

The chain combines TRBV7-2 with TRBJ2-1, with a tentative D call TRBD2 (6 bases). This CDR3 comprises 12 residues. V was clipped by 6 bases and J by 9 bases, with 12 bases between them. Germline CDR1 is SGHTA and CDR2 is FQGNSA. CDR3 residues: CASSRHGGEQFF. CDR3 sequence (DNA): TGTGCCAGCAGTCGACACGGGGGTGAGCAGTTCTTC.

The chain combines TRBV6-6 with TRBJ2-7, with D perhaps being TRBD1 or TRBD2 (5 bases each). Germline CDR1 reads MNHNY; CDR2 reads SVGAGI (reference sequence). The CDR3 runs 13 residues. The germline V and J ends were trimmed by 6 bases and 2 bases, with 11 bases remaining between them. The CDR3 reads CASSPGTAYEQYF. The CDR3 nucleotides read TGTGCCAGCAGCCCCGGGACGGCCTACGAGCAGTACTTC.

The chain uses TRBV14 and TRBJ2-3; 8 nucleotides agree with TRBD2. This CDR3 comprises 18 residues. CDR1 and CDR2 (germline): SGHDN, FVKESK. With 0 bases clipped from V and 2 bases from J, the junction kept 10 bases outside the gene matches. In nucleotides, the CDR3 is TGTGCCAGCAGCCAAGATCTCGTCGGGAGGGGATACACAGATACGCAGTATTTT. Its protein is CASSQDLVGRGYTDTQYF.

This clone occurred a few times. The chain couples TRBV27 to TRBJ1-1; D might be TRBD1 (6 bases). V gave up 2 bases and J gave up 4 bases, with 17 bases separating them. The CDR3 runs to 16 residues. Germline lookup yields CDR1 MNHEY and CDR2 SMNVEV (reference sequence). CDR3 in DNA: TGTGCCAGCAGTTTAATTGAGGGGGTGTCATTCACTGAAGCTTTCTTT. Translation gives CASSLIEGVSFTEAFF.

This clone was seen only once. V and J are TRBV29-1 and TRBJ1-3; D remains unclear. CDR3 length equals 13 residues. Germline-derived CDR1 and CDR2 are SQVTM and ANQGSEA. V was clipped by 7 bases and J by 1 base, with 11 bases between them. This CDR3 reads CSAASSSGNTIYF. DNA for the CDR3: TGCAGCGCCGCATCAAGTTCTGGAAACACCATATATTTT.